This passage covers 9 T cell receptor beta chains from one sample sequenced in a study of cytomegalovirus exposure and HLA in healthy donors. The study ran its PCR with 60 Vbeta and 13 Jbeta primers. Produced via immunoSEQ multiplex PCR; TCRdb's table is partial and in-frame only. The sample has about 110,000 clones; approximately 82% are singletons. The sequenced sample was PBMCs. The receptor set was obtained from a man younger than 45 in good health and CMV-seropositive.

This clone has a handful of counts. The J gene is TRBJ1-6, the V gene TRBV18, with 11 bases matching TRBD1. CDR1 is KGHSH, CDR2 LQKENI, per germline. There are 15 residues in the CDR3. The J segment lost 7 bases and the V segment lost 6 bases, leaving 5 bases of the junction unmatched. CDR3 sequence (DNA): TGTGCCAGCTCCGGACAGGGGGCCGGGAATTCACCCCTCCACTTT. This codes for CASSGQGAGNSPLHF.

J is TRBJ1-4 and V is TRBV7-9; 10 bases are a match to TRBD1. The CDR3 covers 16 residues. Germline values: CDR1 SEHNR, CDR2 FQNEAQ (reference sequence). V shed 4 bases, J shed 8 bases, and the junction held 10 bases outside the gene matches. In DNA, the CDR3 is TGTGCCAGCAGCTCGACAGGGGGCGCAGCTATGGAAAAACTGTTTTTT. It codes for CASSSTGGAAMEKLFF.

The rearrangement links TRBV7-3 to TRBJ1-5; 7 nucleotides align to TRBD1. The CDR3 extends over 15 amino acids. CDR1 SGHTA and CDR2 FQGTGA come from the germline V gene. J lost 5 bases, V lost 0 bases, and 4 bases had no gene match. The CDR3 sequence is CASSLTRDSHQPQHF. In nucleotides, the CDR3 is TGTGCCAGCAGCTTAACCCGGGACAGCCATCAGCCCCAGCATTTT.

The chain uses TRBV13 and TRBJ1-1; D ambiguous. The ends were cut back, 5 bases at V and 0 bases at J, with 10 bases in the middle. Per the germline V gene, CDR1 is PRHDT and CDR2 is FYEKMQ (reference sequence). This CDR3 region has 14 residues. In DNA, the CDR3 is TGTGCCAGCAGCACGGTCCGGGTGAACACTGAAGCTTTCTTT. This translates into CASSTVRVNTEAFF.

J is TRBJ2-5 and V is TRBV9, with D possibly TRBD2 on 6 matching bases. V lost 3 bases and J 5 bases, leaving 17 bases between the germline ends. Germline CDR1 reads SGDLS; CDR2 reads YYNGEE. This CDR3 region has 15 residues. The DNA of the CDR3 is TGTGCCAGCAGCGCTGTGGTCGGGGGAGAGGAGACCCAGTACTTC. It specifies CASSAVVGGEETQYF.

On this clone itself: In the same sample, other DNA sequences code for this CDR3. This chain links TRBV28 with TRBJ2-7; 11 nucleotides match TRBD2. V was clipped by 5 bases and J by 4 bases; unmatched bases: 13. Germline V gene data show CDR1 as MDHEN and CDR2 as SYDVKM. The CDR3 consists of 17 residues. CDR3 in amino acids: CASSPLPLAGVTYEQYF. DNA for the CDR3: TGTGCCAGCAGTCCCCTCCCACTAGCGGGGGTTACGTACGAGCAGTACTTC.

The chain recombines TRBV6-5 with TRBJ1-4; 9 bases are a match to TRBD1. The J segment lost 10 bases and the V segment lost 6 bases, leaving 12 bases of the junction unmatched. The CDR3 is made up of 15 amino acids. CDR1 MNHEY and CDR2 SVGAGI come from the germline V gene. CDR3: CASSQGQGPVGKLFF. The CDR3 coding sequence is TGTGCCAGCAGCCAAGGACAGGGGCCTGTCGGAAAACTGTTTTTT.

This chain connects TRBV7-9 to TRBJ2-7; 8 nucleotides line up with TRBD1. Germline lookup yields CDR1 SEHNR and CDR2 FQNEAQ (reference sequence). The CDR3 is made up of 15 amino acids. V was clipped by 2 bases and J by 6 bases; unmatched bases: 9. The CDR3 protein is CASSLTGQGASEQYF. The CDR3 DNA is TGTGCCAGCAGCTTAACCGGCCAGGGGGCCTCCGAGCAGTACTTC.

The V call is TRBV9, the J call TRBJ2-3, with TRBD2 matching over 12 bases. Germline V CDR1 and CDR2: SGDLS, YYNGEE. The CDR3 extends over 18 amino acids. The ends lost 4 bases at V and 3 bases at J; junction bases unmatched: 12. The CDR3 loop reads CASSSPSGGAHFTDTQYF. The CDR3 DNA reads as TGTGCCAGCAGCTCGCCTAGCGGGGGGGCCCACTTTACAGATACGCAGTATTTT.